This T cell receptor beta chain originates from a study of early T cells in non-severe SARS-CoV-2 infection. This clonotype has ten or more counts. MiXCR, applied by TCRdb to the 5' RACE reads, yields one record per CDR3 protein. Of tens of thousands of distinct CDR3 sequences listed, 5.5% to 7% are singletons. The starting material was whole blood, obtained at baseline. This sequence originates from an adult who was a healthcare worker with PCR-confirmed SARS-CoV-2 infection or an uninfected control (not recorded which).

The CDR3 reads CSASDYEGNTDTQYF. The CDR3 coding sequence is TGCAGTGCTAGCGATTACGAGGGGAACACAGATACGCAGTATTTT. V is TRBV20-1 and J is TRBJ2-3; TRBD1 or TRBD2 may be the D gene (5 bases each). Germline assignment: CDR1 DFQATT and CDR2 SNEGSKA (reference sequence). V was shortened by 3 bases and J by 2 bases, with 15 bases between the two germline ends. CDR3 size: 15 residues.